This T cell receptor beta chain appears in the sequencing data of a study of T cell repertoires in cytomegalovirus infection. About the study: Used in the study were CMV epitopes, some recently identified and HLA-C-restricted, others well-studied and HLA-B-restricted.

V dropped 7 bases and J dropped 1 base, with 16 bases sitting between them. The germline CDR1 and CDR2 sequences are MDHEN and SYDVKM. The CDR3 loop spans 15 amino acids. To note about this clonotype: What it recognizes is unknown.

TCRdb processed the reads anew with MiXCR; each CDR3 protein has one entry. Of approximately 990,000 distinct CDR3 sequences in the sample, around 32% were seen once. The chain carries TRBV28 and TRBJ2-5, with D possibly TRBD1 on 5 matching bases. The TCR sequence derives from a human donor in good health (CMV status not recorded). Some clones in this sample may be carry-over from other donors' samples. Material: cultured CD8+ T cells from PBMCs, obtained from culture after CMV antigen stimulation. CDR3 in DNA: TGTGCCAGCACCTCCAGGTCAGGGCGCCAAGAGACCCAGTACTTC. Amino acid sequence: CASTSRSGRQETQYF. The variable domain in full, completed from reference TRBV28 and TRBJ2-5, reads DVKVTQSSRYLVKRTGEKVFLECVQDMDHENMFWYRQDPGLGLRLIYFSYDVKMKEKGDIPEGYSVSREKKERFSLILESASTNQTSMYLCASTSRSGRQETQYFGPGTRLLVL.